Here is one T cell receptor (beta chain) with its context. The CDR3 runs 16 residues. This sample stems from a study of monozygotic twins with inflammatory bowel disease. With the 5' RACE reads reprocessed, TCRdb shows one record per CDR3 protein and no DNA. The sample holds some 330,000 distinct CDR3 sequences. This clonotype was obtained from a human donor with ulcerative colitis or Crohn's disease, or a healthy co-twin of an affected twin (not recorded which). The sequenced sample consisted of blood. This rearrangement joins TRBV12-3 or TRBV12-4 to TRBJ2-2; the D call of TRBD1 rests on TCRdb alone, since no DNA is present to check it. CDR3: CASSPRRGLGTGELFF.